A single sample gave rise to the 10 T cell receptor beta chains below, sequenced in a study of blood T cell repertoires in COVID-19. TCRdb keeps only in-frame clones here, not all; method: immunoSEQ multiplex PCR. This table holds approximately 360,000 clones, approximately 87% found once. The sample was PBMCs or T cells enriched from blood (not recorded which). These receptor sequences come from a man in his forties in a cohort exposed to, infected with or recovered from COVID-19 (not recorded which).

The chain links TRBV7-9 to TRBJ1-4; D gene ambiguous. This CDR3 has 14 amino acids. The V gene's germline CDR1 is SEHNR and CDR2 FQNEAQ (reference sequence). The V end lost 6 bases, the J end lost 4 bases, and 12 bases lay between the germline ends. For the CDR3, the DNA is TGTGCCAGCAGGCGGACTTCCCTTAATGAAAAACTGTTTTTT. Protein: CASRRTSLNEKLFF.

The V and J genes are TRBV18 and TRBJ2-7; perhaps TRBD2 as D (6 bases). Germline V gene sequence: CDR1 KGHSH, CDR2 LQKENI. The CDR3 runs 15 residues. The V gene lost 3 bases and the J gene lost 7 bases, with 19 bases spanning the gap. CDR3 bases: TGTGCCAGCTCACCTCGGGAGAGGGAACGCGGGGAGCAGTACTTC. Translation gives CASSPRERERGEQYF.

Turning to this clone: In the same sample, other DNA sequences code for this CDR3. The rearrangement uses TRBV3-1 (or the pseudogene TRBV3-2) and TRBJ1-4; TRBD1 is a possible D gene (6 bases). CDR3 length: 14 amino acids. The germline V gene has CDR1 LGHDT and CDR2 YNNKEL (reference sequence). The V end was cut by 2 bases, the J end by 2 bases, with 6 bases between. The CDR3 sequence is CASSQQGTNEKLFF. Written as DNA, the CDR3 is TGTGCCAGCAGCCAACAGGGGACTAATGAAAAACTGTTTTTT.

The rearrangement joins TRBV10-3 to TRBJ2-1; 7 bases fit TRBD1. This CDR3 has 14 residues. The V gene's germline CDR1 is ENHRY and CDR2 SYGVKD. Trimming took 11 bases from V and 8 from J; bases not matched to a gene: 15. Written as DNA, the CDR3 is TGTGCCGTCGGAATTTCTACAGGGGCGGATGAGCAGTTCTTC. Its translation is CAVGISTGADEQFF.

As DNA, the CDR3 is TGTGCCAGCAGCTCCGGTTGGGGGGACGCCAAAAACATTCAGTACTTC. Its protein product is CASSSGWGDAKNIQYF. This rearrangement joins TRBV7-8 to TRBJ2-4; possible D gene TRBD2, 6 bases. The CDR3 has 16 residues. The germline gives CDR1 SGHVS, CDR2 FQNEAQ. Trimming removed 4 bases from V and 1 base from J, with 14 bases in between.

A single count supports this clone. The rearrangement links TRBV5-8 to TRBJ2-3, with D perhaps TRBD2 (6 bases). V shed 4 bases and J shed 3 bases, with 12 bases lying between them. The CDR3 loop spans 14 amino acids. CDR1 SGHTS and CDR2 YDEGEE come from the germline V gene. The CDR3 DNA sequence: TGTGCCAGCAGCCCGGGGGAGCGGACAGATACGCAGTATTTT. It translates to CASSPGERTDTQYF. Using reference TRBV5-8 and TRBJ2-3 for the parts outside the CDR3, the full variable domain is EAGVTQSPTHLIKTRGQQATLRCSPISGHTSVYWYQQALGLGLQFLLWYDEGEERNRGNFPPRFSGRQFPNYSSELNVNALELEDSALYLCASSPGERTDTQYFGPGTRLTVL.

The rearrangement links TRBV10-1 to TRBJ2-2; TRBD2 is a possible D gene (6 bases). The CDR3 is 14 residues long. Germline assignment: CDR1 WNHNN and CDR2 SYGVQD (reference sequence). Trimming cost V 3 bases and J 6 bases, with 11 bases left between them. The chain's CDR3 is CASSDGGLAGELFF. Written as DNA, the CDR3 is TGCGCCAGCAGTGACGGGGGTCTGGCCGGGGAGCTGTTTTTT.

The V and J genes are TRBV18 and TRBJ1-1; D might be TRBD1 (5 bases). In germline, CDR1 is KGHSH, CDR2 LQKENI. The CDR3 runs 14 residues. Deletions cut 5 bases from V and 2 bases from J, with 12 bases between. The CDR3 reads CASSAGWGNTEAFF. The CDR3 DNA is TGTGCCAGCTCAGCAGGGTGGGGAAACACTGAAGCTTTCTTT.

V is TRBV2 and J is TRBJ2-3, with 8 nucleotides matching TRBD2. Trimming at V came to 6 bases and at J to 5 bases, leaving 10 bases not matched to a gene. The CDR3 consists of 15 residues. Germline lookup yields CDR1 SNHLY and CDR2 FYNNEI. The CDR3 nucleotides read TGTGCCAGCAGGACTGGAGCGGGAGATGGAGATACGCAGTATTTT. Its protein product is CASRTGAGDGDTQYF.

Here the CDR3 reads CASSEFGYSPLHF. The CDR3 DNA reads as TGTGCCAGCAGTGAATTCGGTTATTCACCCCTCCACTTT. The chain links TRBV25-1 to TRBJ1-6; no clear D. This CDR3 region has 13 residues. The germline CDR1 and CDR2 sequences are MGHDK and SYGVNS. The V end was cut by 1 base, the J end by 8 bases, with 6 bases between. Using reference TRBV25-1 and TRBJ1-6 for the parts outside the CDR3, the full variable domain is EADIYQTPRYLVIGTGKKITLECSQTMGHDKMYWYQQDPGMELHLIHYSYGVNSTEKGDLSSESTVSRIRTEHFPLTLESARPSHTSQYLCASSEFGYSPLHFGNGTRLTVT.